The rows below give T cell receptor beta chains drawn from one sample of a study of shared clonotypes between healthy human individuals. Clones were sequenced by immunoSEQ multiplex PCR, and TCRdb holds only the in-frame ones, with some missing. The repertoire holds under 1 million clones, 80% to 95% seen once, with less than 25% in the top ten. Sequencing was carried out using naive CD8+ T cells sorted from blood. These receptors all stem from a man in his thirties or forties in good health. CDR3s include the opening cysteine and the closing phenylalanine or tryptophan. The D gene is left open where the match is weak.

cdr3_nt: TGTGCCAGCAGTGAAAACAGGGTATCTACTCTGGGGGCCAACGTCCTGACTTTC; cdr3_aa: CASSENRVSTLGANVLTF; j_call: TRBJ2-6; v_call: TRBV6-1; d_call: NA
cdr3_nt: TGTGCCAGCAGCCCCCAGGCGAATGGGTTCACTGAAGCTTTCTTT; cdr3_aa: CASSPQANGFTEAFF; j_call: TRBJ1-1; v_call: TRBV9; d_call: NA
cdr3_nt: TGTGCCAGTAGTAACACCGGGACCCTCGACGAGCAGTACTTC; cdr3_aa: CASSNTGTLDEQYF; j_call: TRBJ2-7; v_call: TRBV19; d_call: NA
cdr3_nt: TGTGCCAGCAGCTTAGATGGGGATGGGACAGAGACCCAGTACTTC; cdr3_aa: CASSLDGDGTETQYF; j_call: TRBJ2-5; v_call: TRBV7-9; d_call: NA
cdr3_nt: TGTGCCAGCAGCCTCCGGACTGTCAGCAATCAGCCCCAGCATTTT; cdr3_aa: CASSLRTVSNQPQHF; j_call: TRBJ1-5; v_call: TRBV5-6; d_call: NA
cdr3_nt: TGTGCCAGCAGGACAGGGCCATACAATGAGCAGTTCTTC; cdr3_aa: CASRTGPYNEQFF; j_call: TRBJ2-1; v_call: TRBV27; d_call: TRBD1
cdr3_nt: TGTGCCTGGAGTGAGGGGGGCAGTTCCCGAAACACCATATATTTT; cdr3_aa: CAWSEGGSSRNTIYF; j_call: TRBJ1-3; v_call: TRBV30; d_call: NA
cdr3_nt: TGTGCTAGCAGCTCAGACACGCACTACGAGCAGTACTTC; cdr3_aa: CASSSDTHYEQYF; j_call: TRBJ2-7; v_call: TRBV7-7; d_call: NA
cdr3_nt: TGTGCCAGCAGCGGCGGACAGGGGCCTTTAGGCTATGGCTACACCTTC; cdr3_aa: CASSGGQGPLGYGYTF; j_call: TRBJ1-2; v_call: TRBV9; d_call: TRBD1
cdr3_nt: TGTGCCAGCAGCTATCCGGGACTAGGACACAATGAGCAGTTCTTC; cdr3_aa: CASSYPGLGHNEQFF; j_call: TRBJ2-1; v_call: TRBV7-9; d_call: TRBD2
cdr3_nt: TGTGCCAGCAGTACCCGACTAGCGGGAGGGCGAGTCGGGGAGCTGTTTTTT; cdr3_aa: CASSTRLAGGRVGELFF; j_call: TRBJ2-2; v_call: TRBV27; d_call: TRBD2
cdr3_nt: TGTGCCAGCACAGAAGGCACTAGCGGGAATCGTGAGCAGTTCTTC; cdr3_aa: CASTEGTSGNREQFF; j_call: TRBJ2-1; v_call: TRBV25-1; d_call: TRBD2
cdr3_nt: TGTGCCAGCAGTGAAAGGCGACTAGCGGGAAGGGTGGGGGAGCAGTTCTTC; cdr3_aa: CASSERRLAGRVGEQFF; j_call: TRBJ2-1; v_call: TRBV6-1; d_call: TRBD2
cdr3_nt: TGTGCCAGCAGCCTATTGGTGCAGGGGCAAGAGCAGTACTTC; cdr3_aa: CASSLLVQGQEQYF; j_call: TRBJ2-7; v_call: TRBV7-8; d_call: NA
cdr3_nt: TGCGCCAGCAGCCAAGCCCCTAGCGGGAGCACAGATACGCAGTATTTT; cdr3_aa: CASSQAPSGSTDTQYF; j_call: TRBJ2-3; v_call: TRBV4-3; d_call: TRBD2
cdr3_nt: TGTGCCAGCAGCCGACAGGGTGGCGGGAGCAATCAGCCCCAGCATTTT; cdr3_aa: CASSRQGGGSNQPQHF; j_call: TRBJ1-5; v_call: TRBV13; d_call: TRBD1
cdr3_nt: TGTGCCAGCACTATCAGCCAAGCGAGTTACAATGAGCAGTTCTTC; cdr3_aa: CASTISQASYNEQFF; j_call: TRBJ2-1; v_call: TRBV27; d_call: NA
cdr3_nt: TGCGCCAGCAGCGGGGGACAGTCGAACACTGAAGCTTTCTTT; cdr3_aa: CASSGGQSNTEAFF; j_call: TRBJ1-1; v_call: TRBV5-1; d_call: TRBD1
cdr3_nt: TGTGCCAGCAGCGCCGACAAGCGGTCCCTCAGGAATGAGCAGTTCTTC; cdr3_aa: CASSADKRSLRNEQFF; j_call: TRBJ2-1; v_call: TRBV7-8; d_call: NA